This T cell receptor beta chain was profiled in a study of cytomegalovirus exposure and HLA in healthy donors. General study results and limits: In vitro work confirmed that three CMV-associated chains recognize CMV antigens. Reportedly, HLA-A and HLA-B alleles of most subjects were accurately predicted from TCR beta.

60 Vbeta and 13 Jbeta primers were used in PCR. How the authors handled the data: The authors later counted about 80 million unique TCR beta chains, 9 million to 12 million of them shared. TCRdb's table, derived via immunoSEQ multiplex PCR, lists solely in-frame clones and lacks some. V and J calls and clone size come straight from that table; D and trimming were deduced from the DNA. The sample records approximately 150,000 clones, approximately 88% being singletons. In regard to this clone: Its matching antigen is unknown.

The CDR3 consists of 15 residues. Trimming took off 3 bases at V and 8 bases at J, with 22 bases between the two ends. Germline V gene lookup returns CDR1 SQVTM and CDR2 ANQGSEA. The rearrangement links TRBV29-1 to TRBJ1-2; TRBD1 might be the D (6 bases). Material for sequencing was PBMCs. The TCR was taken from a woman aged 35 to 49 in good health and CMV-seronegative. The CDR3 spells CSVDLFGRDMRGYTF. The CDR3 DNA is TGCAGCGTTGACTTATTTGGCCGGGACATGCGGGGCTACACCTTC.